This entry concerns a single T cell receptor (beta chain). These data are taken from a study of T cell changes during pregnancy in multiple sclerosis. The length of the CDR3 is 15 residues. Trimming took 0 bases from V and 7 from J; bases not matched to a gene: 5. CDR1 is SGHTA, CDR2 FQGNSA, per germline. The table came from immunoSEQ multiplex PCR; TCRdb's copy has only in-frame clones and leaves some out. Of about 53,000 clones listed, around 90% are singletons. The chain links TRBV7-2 to TRBJ2-4; 8 bases are a match to TRBD1. The input for sequencing was CD4+ T cells from peripheral blood mononuclear cells, taken in the third trimester of pregnancy. The TCR sequence derives from a female donor with multiple sclerosis, enrolled in a pregnancy study. CDR3 sequence: CASSLASDRENIQYF. The CDR3 coding sequence is TGTGCCAGCAGCTTAGCGTCGGACAGGGAGAACATTCAGTACTTC.